A single sample gave rise to the 17 T cell receptor beta chains below, sequenced in a study of T-cell reconstitution after alpha-beta-depleted transplantation in children. The library targeted TCRbeta and was prepared with unique molecular identifiers. TCRdb fed the PCR reads into MiXCR, producing one record per CDR3 protein. Of around 680,000 distinct CDR3 sequences listed, approximately 16% are singletons. Sequences were derived from PBMCs from the stem cell graft donor, sampled from the stem cell graft. These TCRs come from a human donor who donated a stem cell graft to a child with acute myeloid leukemia.

Points on this clonotype: This may stem from a read error, because a much larger clone lies one nucleotide away. The genes are TRBV29-1 and TRBJ2-2, with no clear D. The CDR3 length is 13 residues. V was trimmed by 6 bases and J by 4 bases, leaving 12 bases between them. CDR1 and CDR2 from the germline V gene are SQVTM and ANQGSEA. The CDR3 loop reads CSVEERATGELFF. CDR3 nucleotides: TGCAGCGTCGAGGAAAGAGCCACCGGGGAGCTGTTTTTT.

The rearrangement joins TRBV12-3 or TRBV12-4 to TRBJ1-3; D is unresolved. The CDR3 runs 14 residues. V was cut by 2 bases and J by 0 bases, with 5 bases left in between. The CDR3 coding sequence is TGTGCCAGCAGTTTATTAGACTCTGGAAACACCATATATTTT. Protein sequence: CASSLLDSGNTIYF.

The chain carries TRBV6-1 and TRBJ2-2; TRBD1 matches at 11 bases. This CDR3 spans 15 amino acids. CDR1 is MNHNS, CDR2 SASEGT, per germline. In nucleotides, the CDR3 is TGTGCTCTGGGGGACAGGGGGTCGAACACCGGGGAGCTGTTTTTT. Translation: CALGDRGSNTGELFF.

This clonotype came up many times. This chain uses TRBV20-1 with TRBJ2-7, with D possibly being TRBD1 (6 bases). Per the germline V gene, CDR1 is DFQATT and CDR2 is SNEGSKA (reference sequence). Deletions cut 4 bases from V and 2 bases from J, with 15 bases between. The CDR3 runs 14 residues. CDR3 amino acids: CSAIRTGTTYEQYF. In nucleotides, the CDR3 is TGCAGTGCTATACGAACCGGGACAACCTACGAGCAGTACTTC.

Only a few counts were recorded for this clonotype. The V call is TRBV20-1, the J call TRBJ2-7; perhaps TRBD2 as D (5 bases). Trimming took 1 base from V and 7 from J, leaving 17 bases between them. The CDR3 runs to 14 residues. The V gene's germline CDR1 is DFQATT and CDR2 SNEGSKA (reference sequence). DNA for the CDR3: TGCAGTGCTAGAGCCTCAGGCGCCGGGAATGAGCAGTACTTC. Protein: CSARASGAGNEQYF.

V and J are TRBV5-1 and TRBJ1-2; D might be TRBD1 (5 bases). This CDR3 is 11 amino acids long. Per germline, CDR1 SGHRS and CDR2 YFSETQ. Between the trimmed V and J ends, which lost 5 bases and 6 bases, there was a span of 8 bases. CDR3 residues: CASSWGNGYTF. The CDR3 DNA reads TGCGCCAGCAGTTGGGGGAATGGCTACACCTTC.

This clonotype was counted ten times or more. The chain is built from TRBV29-1 and TRBJ2-5, with D tentatively TRBD1 (6 bases). Trimming took off 6 bases at V and 9 bases at J, with 29 bases between the two ends. This CDR3 is 16 amino acids long. CDR1 SQVTM and CDR2 ANQGSEA come from the germline V gene. The CDR3 DNA reads as TGCAGCGTCGTGGGTGCCCTAAGGACAGTGATTAAGGCCCAGTACTTC. It specifies CSVVGALRTVIKAQYF. Full variable domain (rest looked up from reference TRBV29-1 and TRBJ2-5): SAVISQKPSRDICQRGTSLTIQCQVDSQVTMMFWYRQQPGQSLTLIATANQGSEATYESGFVIDKFPISRPNLTFSTLTVSNMSPEDSSIYLCSVVGALRTVIKAQYFGPGTRLLVL.

The table lists this clonotype with a count of one. The genes are TRBV10-2 and TRBJ2-2; D ambiguous. The germline gives CDR1 WSHSY, CDR2 SAAADI. CDR3 size: 15 residues. The germline V and J ends were trimmed by 7 bases and 0 bases, with 12 bases remaining between them. The CDR3 DNA sequence: TGCGCCAGCATTTCTCTAGGGTCGAACACCGGGGAGCTGTTTTTT. This codes for CASISLGSNTGELFF.

The chain employs TRBV5-6 and TRBJ2-7; tentatively, D is TRBD2 (7 bases). Germline V gene sequence: CDR1 SGHDT, CDR2 YYEEEE. The CDR3 is 16 amino acids. Trimming shortened V by 2 bases and J by 0 bases, and 15 bases separated the two germline ends. The CDR3 DNA follows: TGTGCCAGCAGCTTAACAGGGAGGGGCGGCTCCTACGAGCAGTACTTC. Translated, it gives CASSLTGRGGSYEQYF.

There are many counts of this clonotype. The V call is TRBV20-1, the J call TRBJ1-6; D might be TRBD1 (5 bases). Germline V gives CDR1 DFQATT, CDR2 SNEGSKA (reference sequence). Trimming removed 6 bases at V and 10 bases at J, with 19 bases between. The length of the CDR3 is 14 residues. The CDR3 coding sequence is TGCAGTGCCGCCGGGGGAGTAGGACGGTCACCCCTCCACTTT. It encodes CSAAGGVGRSPLHF.

The chain couples TRBV24-1 to TRBJ1-5; maybe TRBD1 (5 bases). CDR3 length: 13 amino acids. Germline V gives CDR1 KGHDR, CDR2 SFDVKD. Trimming removed 3 bases from V and 8 bases from J, with 10 bases in between. The CDR3 region has the DNA TGTGCCACCAGTGATCTGGGGGTGGAGCCCCAGCATTTT. It encodes CATSDLGVEPQHF.

This clonotype appeared many times. This rearrangement joins TRBV29-1 to TRBJ2-7; tentative D call: TRBD1 (6 bases). The CDR3 has 15 residues. Germline V gene lookup returns CDR1 SQVTM and CDR2 ANQGSEA. V was shortened by 3 bases and J by 4 bases, with 19 bases between the two germline ends. The CDR3 DNA reads as TGCAGCGTTGAGCAGGAGGCAGGGGAAGTTTACGAGCAGTACTTC. Amino acids: CSVEQEAGEVYEQYF.

The rearrangement joins TRBV11-2 to TRBJ2-5; no clear D gene. Germline V gene data show CDR1 as SGHAT and CDR2 as FQNNGV. CDR3 length equals 15 residues. Between the trimmed V and J ends, which lost 0 bases and 2 bases, there was a span of 10 bases. For the CDR3, the DNA is TGTGCCAGCAGCTTAGAGGCCCAGTCTCAAGAGACCCAGTACTTC. Amino acid sequence: CASSLEAQSQETQYF. Drawing the rest from reference TRBV11-2 and TRBJ2-5, the complete variable domain is EAGVAQSPRYKIIEKRQSVAFWCNPISGHATLYWYQQILGQGPKLLIQFQNNGVVDDSQLPKDRFSAERLKGVDSTLKIQPAKLEDSAVYLCASSLEAQSQETQYFGPGTRLLVL.

The table lists this clonotype with many counts. The chain couples TRBV7-9 to TRBJ2-2; D is undetermined. This CDR3 is 15 amino acids long. Deletions cut 5 bases from V and 4 bases from J, with 14 bases between. CDR1 and CDR2 from the germline V gene are SEHNR and FQNEAQ (reference sequence). The CDR3 spells CASSLDLLPTGELFF. CDR3 coding DNA: TGTGCCAGCAGCCTAGACCTACTTCCCACCGGGGAGCTGTTTTTT.

In its sample, this clonotype was seen many times. V usage is TRBV5-5 and J usage is TRBJ2-7; 9 bases are a match to TRBD1. V lost 2 bases, J lost 3 bases, and 6 bases stayed unmatched. This CDR3 has 15 amino acids. Germline CDR1 is SGHKS and CDR2 is YYEKEE (reference sequence). CDR3 nucleotide sequence: TGTGCCAGCAGCTTCGGACAGGGGCCCCTCTACGAGCAGTACGTC. It codes for CASSFGQGPLYEQYV.

This clonotype appeared many times. V usage is TRBV29-1 and J usage is TRBJ2-1; D uncertain. V lost 1 base, J lost 6 bases, and 10 bases lay in between. The CDR3 is 13 residues long. Germline V lookup: CDR1 SQVTM, CDR2 ANQGSEA. CDR3 nucleotide sequence: TGCAGCGTTGAAGCGGCCGATCCCAATGAGCAGTTCTTC. Its translation: CSVEAADPNEQFF.

This clonotype was detected many times. This chain joins TRBV7-2 and TRBJ2-1; perhaps TRBD2 as D (5 bases). This CDR3 is 15 amino acids long. Trimming took 4 bases from V and 10 from J, leaving 20 bases between them. From germline, CDR1 is SGHTA and CDR2 FQGNSA. The CDR3 coding sequence is TGTGCCAGCAGCTCAGACGGTAGCGCCGTATCCGAGCAGTTCTTC. Its protein product is CASSSDGSAVSEQFF.